This entry describes one T cell receptor (beta chain). This clonotype was found many times. Its antigen remains unidentified. No much larger clone exists at a distance of one base, and base qualities are not known. This entry is derived from a study of early T cells in non-severe SARS-CoV-2 infection (dated by TCRdb to about 2021). Study-wide context: TCR sequencing used bulk RNA from unsorted whole blood, so alpha and beta chains could not be paired.

The CDR3 goes from the cysteine to the phenylalanine over 14 residues. The sequence is cut down to CDR3 DNA, 42 bases in frame from base 1. V lost 3 bases and J lost 6 bases; the stretch between them is 12 bases long. Taken from the germline V gene (reference sequence), the CDR1 and CDR2 loops are SEHNR and FQNEAQ. The study was a case-control design nested within a healthcare worker cohort in London, UK, with weekly nasopharyngeal swab PCR tests and blood sampling. Healthcare workers were enrolled in the week of the UK lockdown, from 23 to 31 March 2020, and were followed every week for up to roughly 16 weeks. Libraries were made using 5' RACE. For sequencing, a NextSeq 500 was employed. In the TCR library protocol, unique molecular identifiers were attached to individual cDNA molecules to correct for PCR bias and sequencing error. TCR alpha and beta chains were both sequenced, and the abundances of alpha and beta sequences in each sample were closely correlated with each other. Processing in the source paper ran as follows. Decombinator V4 was used to perform V gene, J gene and CDR3 annotation of TCR sequences. Expanded TCRs were defined as changing significantly between any two time points under a Poisson model with p below 0.0001. TCR abundances were normalised to the total number of TCRs sequenced per sample and were expressed as counts per million. MAIT TCRs were defined by TRAV1-2 paired with TRAJ12, TRAJ20 or TRAJ33, and iNKT TCRs by TRAV10 paired with TRAJ18. VDJdb, accessed 1 November 2021, was searched for CMV, EBV and SARS-CoV-2 annotated TCRs, with TCRs annotated for multiple antigens excluded. TCRdb redid the processing of the public reads, applying fastp at Q25 and MiXCR, and retained in-frame beta chains. Rows are unified per CDR3 protein, each entry keeping the most common DNA and genes. The V and J calls shown here were made by TCRdb, not taken from the authors' results. This sample lists 25,000 to 30,000 distinct CDR3 sequences; 3.5% to 5.5% were detected once. The ten largest clones add up to 10% of the sample.

General conclusions and limits of the study: VDJdb matching was skewed toward anti-spike CD8 responses and likely underestimated virus-specific expansions by missing private and CD4 specificities.

This sequence uses TRBV7-9 and TRBJ1-5, with TRBD1 tentatively as D gene (5 bases match). Sequencing was performed on whole blood. The clonotype comes from an adult who was a healthcare worker with PCR-confirmed SARS-CoV-2 infection or an uninfected control (not recorded which). The CDR3 amino acid sequence is: CASSFRGEGQPQHF. Here is the DNA: TGTGCCAGCAGCTTTAGGGGTGAGGGTCAGCCCCAGCATTTT.